This TCR beta chain was recorded in a study of blood T cell repertoires in COVID-19. In the original analysis: Quantification of nucleated cells was approximated via reference gene primer amplification. Method: immunoSEQ multiplex PCR; TCRdb's copy keeps in-frame clones and lacks some. The V and J calls and clone size were taken over from that table, and D and trimming were inferred from the DNA. This sample yields 210,000 or so clones, of which 89% are seen a single time; 6.5% to 8.5% belongs to the top ten. There are 14 residues in the CDR3. Germline V lookup: CDR1 ENHRY, CDR2 SYGVKD. Unmatched junction bases numbered 1, after V lost 4 bases and J lost 6 bases.

The V and J genes are TRBV10-3 and TRBJ2-1; 12 bases line up with TRBD2. This clonotype was sampled from a man aged 35 to 55 with acute or convalescent COVID-19. Sequencing was carried out using peripheral blood. The CDR3 here is CAISASGGANEQFF. CDR3 bases: TGTGCCATCAGTGCTAGCGGGGGGGCCAATGAGCAGTTCTTC.